Below, 5 T cell receptor beta chains from the same sample are listed, as sequenced in a study of blood T cell repertoires in COVID-19. Clones were sequenced by immunoSEQ multiplex PCR, and TCRdb holds only the in-frame ones, with some missing. Found here are 120,000 or so clones, roughly 69% of them singletons; the top ten hold under 2.5%. Sample: peripheral blood. All receptors come from a woman aged 70-85 years with acute or convalescent COVID-19.

The chain joins TRBV5-1 to TRBJ2-7; 9 bases agree with TRBD1. Germline values: CDR1 SGHRS, CDR2 YFSETQ. The CDR3 contains 15 residues. V was clipped by 0 bases and J by 4 bases; unmatched bases: 5. The CDR3: CASSLGAGQGYEQYF. CDR3 DNA: TGCGCCAGCAGCTTGGGCGCGGGACAGGGTTACGAGCAGTACTTC.

The chain has TRBV5-1 and TRBJ2-3; the match to TRBD2 covers 10 bases. CDR3 length equals 22 residues. Per germline, CDR1 SGHRS and CDR2 YFSETQ. Trimming removed 0 bases from V and 4 bases from J; junction bases left unmatched: 23. The CDR3 region has the DNA TGCGCCAGCAGCTTGGTTCCCGCTTCCCGAATACTAGCGGGATACTACCCAGATACGCAGTATTTT. Amino acids: CASSLVPASRILAGYYPDTQYF.

This chain joins TRBV11-2 and TRBJ2-7, with 12 bases identical to TRBD2. CDR1 is SGHAT and CDR2 is FQNNGV in the germline V gene. Germline trimming cut 5 bases from V and 3 bases from J; bases unmatched to any gene: 14. This CDR3 contains 18 residues. DNA for the CDR3: TGTGCCAGCAGCCCGAGACTAGCGGGAGAGGTTGGCAGCTACGAGCAGTACTTC. It yields the protein CASSPRLAGEVGSYEQYF.

The chain combines TRBV29-1 with TRBJ2-5; TRBD2 aligns across 7 bases. Trimming cost V 4 bases and J 5 bases; bases outside gene matches: 4. Germline CDR1 SQVTM, CDR2 ANQGSEA. The CDR3 consists of 12 residues. CDR3 amino acids: CSVAGEGETQYF. CDR3 coding DNA: TGCAGCGTTGCGGGGGAGGGTGAGACCCAGTACTTC. Complete variable domain (other parts from reference TRBV29-1 and TRBJ2-5): SAVISQKPSRDICQRGTSLTIQCQVDSQVTMMFWYRQQPGQSLTLIATANQGSEATYESGFVIDKFPISRPNLTFSTLTVSNMSPEDSSIYLCSVAGEGETQYFGPGTRLLVL.

V usage is TRBV30 and J usage is TRBJ1-2, with D possibly TRBD1 on 5 matching bases. The CDR3 consists of 13 residues. Germline V gene data show CDR1 as GTSNPN and CDR2 as SVGIG (reference sequence). The V end was cut by 4 bases, the J end by 8 bases, with 17 bases between. CDR3 region: CAWNFPGRDGYTF. CDR3 DNA: TGTGCCTGGAACTTCCCAGGGAGGGACGGCTACACCTTC.